The entry below gives a single T cell receptor beta chain sequence along with its context. This clonotype was seen a handful of times. What antigen it recognizes has not been identified. Base qualities are not provided; no much larger clone lies one nucleotide away. Libraries came from 5' RACE. Sequencing took place on an Illumina HiSeq 2000. A universal primer binding site was added through template switching, and the final cDNA carried a unique molecular identifier so that TCR cDNA molecules could be counted accurately. First-strand cDNA for TCR alpha and beta chains was synthesized from specific primers in the conserved constant-segment region. To control for contamination, every cDNA library carried two barcodes: a SMART-Mk sample barcode plus Illumina barcodes. TruSeq adapter sequences along with Illumina sample barcodes were introduced in two successive PCR steps. TCR alpha and beta cDNA libraries were sequenced on the Illumina HiSeq platform with custom primers. The authors' pipeline ran thus. Unique molecular identifiers were extracted from raw reads with MiGEC, and CDR3 positions were determined with MiXCR. For each individual, recombination models were inferred using an EM algorithm with the repgenHMM and IGoR tools. Shared clonotype analysis was performed with the tcR package in R, normalizing sharing by the product of cloneset sizes. To study raw recombination free of thymic and clonal selection effects, out-of-frame nonproductive sequences were analyzed. TCRdb passed the public sequencing reads through fastp at Q25 and MiXCR, retaining productive beta sequences. Rows with one shared CDR3 protein collapse into an entry with the most common genes and DNA. Here the V and J calls rest on TCRdb's processing, not on the authors' analysis. The sample table contains 450,000 or so distinct CDR3 sequences; only one count was recorded for 12% to 15% of them. The ten largest clonotypes hold about 0.52% of the sample.

The sample originates from a study of identical twins (dated by TCRdb to 2015 to 2016). As for the study more broadly: The study deep-sequenced TCR alpha and beta repertoires from monozygotic twins, unrelated adults of various ages and cord blood to test whether fetal clonotypes persist. To rule out contamination, replicate twin experiments were performed at different times with different library preparation protocols.

CDR1 DFQATT and CDR2 SNEGSKA were looked up in the germline V gene (reference sequence). Spanning cysteine to phenylalanine, the CDR3 consists of 12 amino acids. The only DNA kept is the CDR3, 36 bases in frame from the first base. V is cut back by 6 bases and J by 3 bases, with 3 bases in the junction unmatched. The study at large found these results: Recombination models systematically underestimated out-of-frame TCR alpha sharing in monozygotic twins but agreed with sharing between unrelated individuals. Compared with coincidental sharing between unrelated individuals, out-of-frame TCR alpha sequences shared between twins had an excess of sequences with low generation probability. Abundant cord blood beta clonotypes had fewer insertions, young adult naive repertoires showed a similar but weaker trend, and memory repertoires showed no such trend. Excess twin sharing in beta out-of-frame sequences was weaker because fewer shared sequences lowered the signal-to-noise ratio. Zero-insertion analyses could be partly confounded by invariant T cells such as MAIT and iNKT, although diverse VJ usage argued against such confounding for most clonotypes. Because the same donors could not be followed over many years, the conclusions depended on cross-sectional statistical analysis.

Only healthy Caucasian donors were included. The twin cohort comprised three pairs of female monozygotic twins, all aged roughly 18 to 30 years. Positive isolation kits from Invitrogen were used to isolate CD4+ and CD8+ T cell populations. The same sample was also used in a study of yellow fever vaccine responses in identical twins. In that second paper, the authors write: The authors reported that the T cell response to vaccination in identical twins appeared partly convergent and partly personalized. Focusing on identical twins, the study followed the T cell clones that responded to the vaccine, and did so with precision.

The V gene is TRBV20-1 and the J gene is TRBJ2-7; 9 bases in the junction line up with TRBD2. This clonotype was sampled from a woman in her late teens or twenties in good health. Sequences were obtained from CD4+ T cells sorted from blood. The nucleotide sequence is TGCAGTGCGCGGGAGGGGGTCTACGAGCAGTACTTC. The encoded protein is CSAREGVYEQYF.